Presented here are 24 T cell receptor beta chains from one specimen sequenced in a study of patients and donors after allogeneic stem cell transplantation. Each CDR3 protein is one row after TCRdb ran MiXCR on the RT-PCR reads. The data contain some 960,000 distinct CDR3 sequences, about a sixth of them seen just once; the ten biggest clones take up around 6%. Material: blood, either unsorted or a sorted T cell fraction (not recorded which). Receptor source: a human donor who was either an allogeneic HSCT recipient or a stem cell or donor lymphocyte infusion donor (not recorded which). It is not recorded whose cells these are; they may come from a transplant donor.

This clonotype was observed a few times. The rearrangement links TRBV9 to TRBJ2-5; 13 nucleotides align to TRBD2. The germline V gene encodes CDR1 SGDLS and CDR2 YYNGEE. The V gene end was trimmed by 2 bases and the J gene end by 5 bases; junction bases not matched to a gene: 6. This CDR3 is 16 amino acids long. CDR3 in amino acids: CASSVGLAGEDETQYF. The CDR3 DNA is TGTGCCAGCAGCGTTGGACTAGCGGGAGAAGATGAGACCCAGTACTTC.

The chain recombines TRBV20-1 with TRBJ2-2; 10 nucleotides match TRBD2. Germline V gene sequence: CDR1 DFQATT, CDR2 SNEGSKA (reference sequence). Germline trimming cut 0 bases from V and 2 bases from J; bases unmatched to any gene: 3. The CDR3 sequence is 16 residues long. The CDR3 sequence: CSARESSGRNTGELFF. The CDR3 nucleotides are TGCAGTGCTAGAGAGTCTAGCGGGAGAAACACCGGGGAGCTGTTTTTT.

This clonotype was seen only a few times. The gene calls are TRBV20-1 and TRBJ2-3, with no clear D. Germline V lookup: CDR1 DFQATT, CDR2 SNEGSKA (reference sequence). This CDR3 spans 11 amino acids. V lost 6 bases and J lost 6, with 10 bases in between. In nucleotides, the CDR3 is TGCAGTGCCAGTGAGGAGGATACGCAGTATTTT. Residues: CSASEEDTQYF.

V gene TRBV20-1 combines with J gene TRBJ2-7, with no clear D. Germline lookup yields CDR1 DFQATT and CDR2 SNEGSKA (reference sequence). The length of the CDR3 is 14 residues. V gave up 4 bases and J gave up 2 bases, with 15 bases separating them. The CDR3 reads CSATPVLGTYEQYF. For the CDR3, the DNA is TGCAGTGCTACCCCAGTCTTGGGGACCTACGAGCAGTACTTC.

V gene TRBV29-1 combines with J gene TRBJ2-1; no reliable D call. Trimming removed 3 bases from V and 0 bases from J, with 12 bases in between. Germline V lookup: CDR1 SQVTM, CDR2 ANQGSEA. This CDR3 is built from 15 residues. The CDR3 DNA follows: TGCAGCGTTGATTCCCCGTCGACCTCCTACAATGAGCAGTTCTTC. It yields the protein CSVDSPSTSYNEQFF.

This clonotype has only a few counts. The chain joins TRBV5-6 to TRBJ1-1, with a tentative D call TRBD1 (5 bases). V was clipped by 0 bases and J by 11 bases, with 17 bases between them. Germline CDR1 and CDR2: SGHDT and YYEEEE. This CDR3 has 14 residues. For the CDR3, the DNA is TGTGCCAGCAGCTTGGTAGGCAGGGTATTTGGCGCTTTCTTT. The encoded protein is CASSLVGRVFGAFF.

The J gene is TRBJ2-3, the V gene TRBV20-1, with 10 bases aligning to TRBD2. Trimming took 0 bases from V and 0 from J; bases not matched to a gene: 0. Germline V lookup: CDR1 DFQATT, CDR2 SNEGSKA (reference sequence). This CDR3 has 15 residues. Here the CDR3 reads CSARDSGGSTDTQYF. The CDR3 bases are TGCAGTGCTAGAGATAGCGGGGGGAGCACAGATACGCAGTATTTT.

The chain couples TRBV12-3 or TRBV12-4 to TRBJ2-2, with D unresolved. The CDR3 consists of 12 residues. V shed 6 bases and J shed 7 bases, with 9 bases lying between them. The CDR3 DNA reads TGTGCCAGCAGGCCCTGGGGCGGGGAGCTGTTTTTT. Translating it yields CASRPWGGELFF.

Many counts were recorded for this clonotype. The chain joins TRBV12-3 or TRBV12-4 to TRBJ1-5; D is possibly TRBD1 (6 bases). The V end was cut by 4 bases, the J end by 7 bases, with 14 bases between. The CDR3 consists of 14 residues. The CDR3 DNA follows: TGTGCCAGCAGTTCCACAGGGCGGCGGCAGCCCCAGCATTTT. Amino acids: CASSSTGRRQPQHF.

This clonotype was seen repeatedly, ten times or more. In DNA form, the CDR3 reads TGTGCCAGCGCCATGCAGGGTGAAAAACTGTTTTTT. This sequence encodes CASAMQGEKLFF. The chain has TRBV12-3 or TRBV12-4 and TRBJ1-4; tentatively, D is TRBD1 (5 bases). Trimming took off 8 bases at V and 7 bases at J, with 11 bases between the two ends. The CDR3 length is 12 residues.

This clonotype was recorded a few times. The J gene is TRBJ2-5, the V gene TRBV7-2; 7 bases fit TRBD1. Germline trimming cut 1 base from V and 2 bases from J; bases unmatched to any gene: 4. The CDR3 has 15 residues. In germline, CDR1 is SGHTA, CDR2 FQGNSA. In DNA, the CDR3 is TGTGCCAGCAGCTTAGGGACAGGTAGACAAGAGACCCAGTACTTC. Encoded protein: CASSLGTGRQETQYF.

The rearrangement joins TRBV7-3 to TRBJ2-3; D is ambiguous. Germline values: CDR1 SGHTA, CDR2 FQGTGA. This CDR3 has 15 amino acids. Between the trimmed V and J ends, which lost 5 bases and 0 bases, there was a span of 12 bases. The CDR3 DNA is TGTGCCAGCAGCCCCCTGGGCAGGAGCACAGATACGCAGTATTTT. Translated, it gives CASSPLGRSTDTQYF.

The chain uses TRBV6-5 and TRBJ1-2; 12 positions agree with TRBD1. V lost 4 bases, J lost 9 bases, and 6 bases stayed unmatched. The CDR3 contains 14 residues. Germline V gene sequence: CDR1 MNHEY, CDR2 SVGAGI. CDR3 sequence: CASSWTGTGGRYTF. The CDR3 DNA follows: TGTGCCAGCAGTTGGACCGGGACAGGGGGCCGCTACACCTTC.

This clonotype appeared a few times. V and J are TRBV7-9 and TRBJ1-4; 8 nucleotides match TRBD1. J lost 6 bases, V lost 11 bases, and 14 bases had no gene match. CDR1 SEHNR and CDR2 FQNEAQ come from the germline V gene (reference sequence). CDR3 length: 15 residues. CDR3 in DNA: TGTGCCTCCAGGACAGGGTCGATTAGTGATGAAAAACTGTTTTTT. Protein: CASRTGSISDEKLFF.

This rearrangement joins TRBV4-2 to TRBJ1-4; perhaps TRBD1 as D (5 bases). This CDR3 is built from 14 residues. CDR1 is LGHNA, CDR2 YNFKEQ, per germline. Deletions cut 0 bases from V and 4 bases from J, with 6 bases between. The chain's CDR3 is CASSQDGGNEKLFF. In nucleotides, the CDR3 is TGTGCCAGCAGCCAAGATGGGGGTAATGAAAAACTGTTTTTT.

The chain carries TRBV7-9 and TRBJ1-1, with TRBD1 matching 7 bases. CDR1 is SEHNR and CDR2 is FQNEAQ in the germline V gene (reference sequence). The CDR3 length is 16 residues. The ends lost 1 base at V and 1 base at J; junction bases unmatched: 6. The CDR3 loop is CASSLGLDRSNTEAFF. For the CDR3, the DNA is TGTGCCAGCAGCTTAGGTCTGGACAGGTCGAACACTGAAGCTTTCTTT.

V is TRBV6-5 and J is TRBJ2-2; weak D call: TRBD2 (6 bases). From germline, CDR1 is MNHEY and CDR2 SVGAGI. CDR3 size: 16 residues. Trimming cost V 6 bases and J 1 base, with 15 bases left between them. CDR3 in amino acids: CASRSLSSGNTGELFF. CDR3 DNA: TGTGCCAGCAGATCCTTGAGTAGCGGGAACACCGGGGAGCTGTTTTTT.

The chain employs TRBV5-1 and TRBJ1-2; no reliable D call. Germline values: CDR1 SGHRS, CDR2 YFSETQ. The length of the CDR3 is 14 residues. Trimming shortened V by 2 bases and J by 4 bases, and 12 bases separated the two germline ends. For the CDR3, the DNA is TGCGCCAGCAGCTTAATGACGGATCGCTATGGCTACACCTTC. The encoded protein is CASSLMTDRYGYTF.

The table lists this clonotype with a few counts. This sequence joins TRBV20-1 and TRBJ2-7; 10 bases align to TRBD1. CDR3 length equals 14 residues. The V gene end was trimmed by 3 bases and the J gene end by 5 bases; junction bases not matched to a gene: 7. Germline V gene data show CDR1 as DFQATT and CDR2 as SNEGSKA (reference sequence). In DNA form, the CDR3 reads TGCAGTGCTAGCCTCGGGACAGGGGCCCACGAGCAGTACTTC. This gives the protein CSASLGTGAHEQYF.

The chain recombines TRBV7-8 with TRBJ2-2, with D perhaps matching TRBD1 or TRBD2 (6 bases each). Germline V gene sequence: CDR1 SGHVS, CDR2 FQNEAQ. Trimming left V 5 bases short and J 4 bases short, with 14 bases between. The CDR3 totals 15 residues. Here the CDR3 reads CASSHPQGLTGELFF. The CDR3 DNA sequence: TGTGCCAGCAGCCATCCACAGGGACTCACCGGGGAGCTGTTTTTT.

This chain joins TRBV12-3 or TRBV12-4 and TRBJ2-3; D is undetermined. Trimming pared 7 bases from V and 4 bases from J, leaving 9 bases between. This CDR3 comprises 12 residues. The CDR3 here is CASTPIPDTQYF. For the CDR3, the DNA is TGTGCCAGCACCCCAATACCAGATACGCAGTATTTT.

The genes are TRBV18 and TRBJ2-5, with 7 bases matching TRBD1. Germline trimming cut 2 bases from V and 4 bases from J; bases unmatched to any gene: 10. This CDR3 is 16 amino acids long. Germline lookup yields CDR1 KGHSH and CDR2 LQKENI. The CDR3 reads CASSPRGQSTAETQYF. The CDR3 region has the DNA TGTGCCAGCTCACCAAGGGGACAGTCGACAGCAGAGACCCAGTACTTC. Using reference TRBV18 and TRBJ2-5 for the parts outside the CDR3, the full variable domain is NAGVMQNPRHLVRRRGQEARLRCSPMKGHSHVYWYRQLPEEGLKFMVYLQKENIIDESGMPKERFSAEFPKEGPSILRIQQVVRGDSAAYFCASSPRGQSTAETQYFGPGTRLLVL.

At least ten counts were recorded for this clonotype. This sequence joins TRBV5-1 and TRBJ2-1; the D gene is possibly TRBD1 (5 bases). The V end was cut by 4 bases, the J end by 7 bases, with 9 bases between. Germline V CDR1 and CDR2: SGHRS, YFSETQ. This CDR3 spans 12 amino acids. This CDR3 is CASSIRGNEQFF. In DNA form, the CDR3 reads TGCGCCAGCAGCATTAGGGGTAATGAGCAGTTCTTC.

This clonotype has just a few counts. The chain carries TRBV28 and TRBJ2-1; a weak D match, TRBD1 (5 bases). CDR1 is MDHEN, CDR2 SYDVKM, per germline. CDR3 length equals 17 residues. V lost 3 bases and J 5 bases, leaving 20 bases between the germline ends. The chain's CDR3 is CASSLMDGAVLDNEQFF. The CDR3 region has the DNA TGTGCCAGCAGTTTGATGGATGGGGCAGTTCTAGACAATGAGCAGTTCTTC.